A single sample gave rise to the 19 T cell receptor beta chains below, sequenced in a study of blood T cell repertoires in COVID-19. The repertoire was sequenced with immunoSEQ multiplex PCR; TCRdb's copy has only in-frame clones and lacks some. Of some 250,000 clones detected, roughly 87% appear once; the ten largest clones hold about 0.8%. The sample taken for sequencing was peripheral blood. The receptors were gathered from a woman aged 25 to 39 with acute or convalescent COVID-19.

This rearrangement joins TRBV4-2 to TRBJ2-7; 8 nucleotides line up with TRBD1. Germline CDR1 LGHNA, CDR2 YNFKEQ. This CDR3 region has 16 residues. With V trimmed by 4 bases and J by 2 bases, 10 bases remained unmatched. The CDR3 DNA reads TGTGCCAGCAGCCCGGACCCCGGGACAGGAGCCTACGAGCAGTACTTC. Amino acid sequence: CASSPDPGTGAYEQYF.

The chain couples TRBV5-1 to TRBJ1-4, with a tentative D call TRBD1 (5 bases). The CDR3 covers 14 residues. V was clipped by 4 bases and J by 5 bases, with 12 bases between them. Germline V gene data show CDR1 as SGHRS and CDR2 as YFSETQ. CDR3 loop: CASSSRTKNEKLFF. DNA of the CDR3: TGCGCCAGCAGCAGTAGGACAAAAAATGAAAAACTGTTTTTT.

This chain uses TRBV20-1 with TRBJ2-3; the D is unclear. The ends were cut back, 8 bases at V and 1 base at J, with 7 bases in the middle. Germline CDR1 reads DFQATT; CDR2 reads SNEGSKA (reference sequence). The CDR3 spans 11 residues. This CDR3 reads CSSLGTDTQYF. CDR3 in DNA: TGCAGTAGCCTTGGCACAGATACGCAGTATTTT.

This chain connects TRBV12-3 or TRBV12-4 to TRBJ1-1; 11 nucleotides agree with TRBD1. The CDR3 has 13 amino acids. J was trimmed by 8 bases and V by 6 bases; bases with no gene match: 5. The DNA for the CDR3 is TGTGCCAGCAGCCTGGGACAGGGGGGAGAAGCTTTCTTT. It translates to CASSLGQGGEAFF.

This clone turned up a few times. This chain uses TRBV27 with TRBJ2-1; 11 nucleotides line up with TRBD2. V was clipped by 4 bases and J by 5 bases; unmatched bases: 4. The length of the CDR3 is 15 residues. Germline V gene data show CDR1 as MNHEY and CDR2 as SMNVEV (reference sequence). Written as DNA, the CDR3 is TGTGCCAGCAGTTCTCCGGGACTAGCGGACAATGAGCAGTTCTTC. Translated: CASSSPGLADNEQFF.

The V call is TRBV6-2 or TRBV6-3, the J call TRBJ1-5; tentatively, D is TRBD1 (5 bases). The ends were cut back, 2 bases at V and 3 bases at J, with 17 bases in the middle. CDR3 length: 17 amino acids. Germline V gene lookup returns CDR1 MNHEY and CDR2 SVGEGT. CDR3 sequence (DNA): TGTGCCAGCAGTTACCCGGTTTCCGGACACTCCAATCAGCCCCAGCATTTT. Protein: CASSYPVSGHSNQPQHF.

CDR3 protein: CASSERRAYTDTQYF. CDR3 DNA sequence: TGTGCCAGCAGTGAGCGGCGGGCCTACACAGATACGCAGTATTTT. This sequence joins TRBV2 and TRBJ2-3; D perhaps matches TRBD2 (5 bases). This CDR3 contains 15 residues. Trimming removed 3 bases at V and 2 bases at J, with 12 bases between. Germline V gene lookup returns CDR1 SNHLY and CDR2 FYNNEI.

The chain has TRBV4-3 and TRBJ2-7; perhaps TRBD1 as D (5 bases). Trimming stripped 2 bases from V and 0 bases from J, with 11 bases between. Per germline, CDR1 LGHNA and CDR2 YSLEER. The CDR3 consists of 15 residues. CDR3 sequence: CASSQQTDSSYEQYF. In DNA, the CDR3 is TGCGCCAGCAGCCAACAGACAGACAGCTCCTACGAGCAGTACTTC.

The chain joins TRBV7-8 to TRBJ1-1, with 7 bases that match TRBD1. From germline, CDR1 is SGHVS and CDR2 FQNEAQ. The CDR3 length is 20 residues. V dropped 2 bases and J dropped 7; count of bases not matched to a gene: 25. The chain's CDR3 is CASSLPRFLTADRPGLEAFF. Here the CDR3 DNA reads TGTGCCAGCAGCTTACCCCGTTTCTTAACGGCGGACAGGCCGGGCCTTGAAGCTTTCTTT.

V gene TRBV7-8 combines with J gene TRBJ1-3, with TRBD1 matching over 7 bases. The V gene's germline CDR1 is SGHVS and CDR2 FQNEAQ. The CDR3 sequence is 15 residues long. J lost 3 bases, V lost 4 bases, and 6 bases had no gene match. This chain's CDR3 is CASSSYRGGGNTIYF. The CDR3 nucleotides read TGTGCCAGCAGCTCCTACAGGGGTGGTGGAAACACCATATATTTT.

The genes are TRBV10-3 and TRBJ2-1; 7 positions agree with TRBD2. Germline-derived CDR1 and CDR2 are ENHRY and SYGVKD. Unmatched junction bases numbered 7, after V lost 0 bases and J lost 2 bases. The CDR3 is 17 residues long. The CDR3 DNA is TGTGCCATCAGTGAGTCCAGCAGCGGGATTCCCTACAATGAGCAGTTCTTC. This encodes CAISESSSGIPYNEQFF.

V gene TRBV6-5 combines with J gene TRBJ2-1; possible D gene TRBD2, 5 bases. The CDR3 extends over 11 amino acids. Germline values: CDR1 MNHEY, CDR2 SVGAGI. Trimming shortened V by 2 bases and J by 9 bases, and 5 bases separated the two germline ends. The CDR3 nucleotides read TGTGCCAGCAGTTACCGGGGTGAGCAGTTCTTC. The encoded protein is CASSYRGEQFF.

The chain joins TRBV7-8 to TRBJ2-7; 8 bases map to TRBD2. Trimming cost V 1 base and J 2 bases; bases outside gene matches: 10. Germline V gene data show CDR1 as SGHVS and CDR2 as FQNEAQ. The CDR3 extends over 17 amino acids. CDR3 nucleotides: TGTGCCAGCAGCTTAGTGTTGTCTAGCGGGCCTGCCTACGAGCAGTACTTC. This gives the protein CASSLVLSSGPAYEQYF. Using reference TRBV7-8 and TRBJ2-7 for the parts outside the CDR3, the full variable domain is GAGVSQSPRYKVAKRGQDVALRCDPISGHVSLFWYQQALGQGPEFLTYFQNEAQLDKSGLPSDRFFAERPEGSVSTLKIQRTQQEDSAVYLCASSLVLSSGPAYEQYFGPGTRLTVT.

V usage is TRBV3-1 (or the pseudogene TRBV3-2) and J usage is TRBJ1-1; 7 nucleotides match TRBD1. V trimming: 4 bases; J trimming: 0 bases; junction bases outside the gene matches: 11. Germline V gene data show CDR1 as LGHDT and CDR2 as YNNKEL (reference sequence). This CDR3 contains 17 residues. The CDR3 DNA follows: TGTGCCAGCAGCCCAAGATCGGACAGGCCCATGAACACTGAAGCTTTCTTT. Protein sequence: CASSPRSDRPMNTEAFF.

The rearrangement links TRBV4-2 to TRBJ2-1; D perhaps matches TRBD2 (6 bases). V lost 0 bases and J 8 bases, leaving 17 bases between the germline ends. CDR1 is LGHNA and CDR2 is YNFKEQ in the germline V gene. This CDR3 spans 16 amino acids. CDR3 sequence reads: CASSQELTSGFYEQFF. The CDR3 DNA reads TGTGCCAGCAGCCAAGAATTGACTAGTGGGTTTTATGAGCAGTTCTTC.

Points on this clone: Distinct nucleotide sequences in the sample also encode this CDR3. The chain couples TRBV30 to TRBJ2-7; possible D gene TRBD1, 6 bases. The CDR3 is made up of 12 amino acids. Trimming removed 4 bases at V and 0 bases at J, with 7 bases between. Germline-derived CDR1 and CDR2 are GTSNPN and SVGIG (reference sequence). The CDR3 here is CAWNRASYEQYF. The CDR3 nucleotides are TGTGCCTGGAACAGGGCCTCCTACGAGCAGTACTTC.

This clone was counted only a few times. V usage is TRBV2 and J usage is TRBJ2-1, with D possibly TRBD1 on 5 matching bases. The CDR3 runs to 14 residues. Germline V gives CDR1 SNHLY, CDR2 FYNNEI. V gave up 5 bases and J gave up 10 bases, with 18 bases separating them. This CDR3 reads CASSSKAGFLEQFF. The CDR3 nucleotides are TGTGCCAGCAGTTCCAAGGCAGGGTTCCTCGAGCAGTTCTTC.

The chain couples TRBV7-2 to TRBJ2-6, with 9 bases fitting TRBD1. In germline, CDR1 is SGHTA, CDR2 FQGNSA. J was trimmed by 2 bases and V by 6 bases; bases with no gene match: 2. The CDR3 extends over 15 amino acids. The CDR3 DNA reads TGTGCCAGCAGGGGGGACAGGGCTGGGGCCAACGTCCTGACTTTC. It specifies CASRGDRAGANVLTF. Together with reference TRBV7-2 and TRBJ2-6, the CDR3 gives the full variable domain: GAGVSQSPSNKVTEKGKDVELRCDPISGHTALYWYRQSLGQGLEFLIYFQGNSAPDKSGLPSDRFSAERTGGSVSTLTIQRTQQEDSAVYLCASRGDRAGANVLTFGAGSRLTVL.

The CDR3 DNA reads TGTGCCAGCAGTACGACAGGAACCTACGAGCAGTACTTC. This sequence encodes CASSTTGTYEQYF. V is TRBV27 and J is TRBJ2-7; tentative D call: TRBD1 (6 bases). The V gene's germline CDR1 is MNHEY and CDR2 SMNVEV (reference sequence). The CDR3 sequence is 13 residues long. V was trimmed by 5 bases and J by 2 bases, leaving 10 bases between them.